This TCR beta chain was identified during a study of blood T cell repertoires in COVID-19. Study summary: Samples representing acute and convalescent COVID-19 were sourced from the United States, Italy and Spain. The cDNA or gDNA used as material had been derived from T cells, B-cell-depleted T cells, or PBMCs.

Germline lookup yields CDR1 ENHRY and CDR2 SYGVKD. Trimming left V 11 bases short and J 7 bases short, with 14 bases between. The CDR3 is made up of 12 amino acids. A COVID-19 case was met by exposed participants within 2 weeks before study entry. Assay used: immunoSEQ multiplex PCR; TCRdb lists only in-frame clones, some missing. The data hold 300,000 to 400,000 clones, with approximately 90% observed a single time. Sequences were obtained from PBMCs or T cells enriched from blood (not recorded which). The origin of this receptor is a woman aged 25 to 45 who had been exposed to COVID-19. This chain joins TRBV10-3 and TRBJ1-4; TRBD1 might be the D (5 bases). CDR3 DNA sequence: TGTGCCGCAGGGATGGCTGGTGAAAAACTGTTTTTT. It translates to CAAGMAGEKLFF.